This T cell receptor beta chain was captured by sequencing in a study of T cell responses to AZD1222 COVID-19 vaccine. General observations from the study: Targets within unmutated variant regions were reportedly found for nearly half of spike-specific TCRs. Two AZD1222 doses significantly raised spike-specific TCR breadth and depth over controls. It should be noted that donors were predominantly white British and more often female, and clonal diversity was possibly underestimated.

The trim removed 5 bases at V and 4 bases at J, leaving 5 bases unmatched. Germline CDR1 is SQVTM and CDR2 is ANQGSEA. This CDR3 has 14 residues. Measured with immunoSEQ multiplex PCR; TCRdb has only the in-frame clones, and not every one. The repertoire holds about 180,000 clones, roughly 91% seen once, with 1.5% to 2% in the top ten. A word on this clone: Its antigen remains unidentified.

Specimen: peripheral blood, collected on day 0 of AZD1222 vaccination. V is TRBV29-1 and J is TRBJ2-1; TRBD2 aligns across 10 bases. This TCR derives from an adult in good health. The CDR3 bases are TGCAGCGTTTTCAGCGGGGGGGTATACAATGAGCAGTTCTTC. Translating gives CSVFSGGVYNEQFF.